This TCR beta chain was profiled in a study of cytomegalovirus exposure and HLA in healthy donors. Turning to the study itself: Genetic ancestry analysis placed around 76% of the approximately 390 donors that were genotyped in the Caucasian-associated cluster. Overall study results and limits: Accurate predictions that matched the HLA-A and HLA-B alleles of most subjects were reportedly made from TCR beta sequences. Some TCR beta chains (approximately 180 of them) were listed as cytomegalovirus-associated.

PCR used 60 Vbeta primers and 13 Jbeta primers. Assay: immunoSEQ multiplex PCR; the TCRdb copy retains only in-frame clones and omits some. This table holds 200,000 or so clones, more than 60% found once. As regards this clone: Its antigen is still unknown.

It was healthy bone marrow donors who served as donors. This CDR3 is built from 15 residues. From germline, CDR1 is SGHAT and CDR2 FQNNGV. V shed 5 bases and J 8 bases; nucleotides not matched to a gene: 7. The sequencing sample was made of PBMCs. V and J are TRBV11-2 and TRBJ2-1; TRBD2 matches at 12 bases. This receptor was identified in a girl aged 2-9 years in good health and CMV-seronegative. The CDR3 DNA sequence: TGTGCCAGCAGCCTCCGACTAGCGGGGGAGGATGAGCAGTTCTTC. Encoded protein: CASSLRLAGEDEQFF.